These T cell receptor beta chains were read from a single sample in a study of T cells in localized non-small cell lung cancer. Data came from immunoSEQ multiplex PCR; TCRdb stores just in-frame clones and leaves some out. This repertoire shows about 77,000 clones, approximately 90% found once; its top ten account for about 20%. The sequenced sample was peripheral blood, obtained before any cancer treatment. The receptors come from a woman aged 40-70 years with stage I squamous cell lung carcinoma. The CDR3 runs from the conserved cysteine through the conserved F or W. The D gene is left open where the match is weak. Some rows mark clone size as missing; the rest say once, few, many or name a class of expanded clone.

clone size	CDR3 length	J gene	V gene	D gene	CDR3 DNA	CDR3 protein
few	14	TRBJ1-3	TRBV9	.	TGTGCCAGCAGCGTACAGCCGGGGGGAAACACCATATATTTT	CASSVQPGGNTIYF
.	14	TRBJ1-1	TRBV5-6	.	TGTGCCAGCAGCTTAGGGCAGGCCAACACTGAAGCTTTCTTT	CASSLGQANTEAFF
.	13	TRBJ1-2	TRBV10-2	.	TGCGCCAGCAGTCCTGACGGGAACTATGGCTACACCTTC	CASSPDGNYGYTF
.	14	TRBJ1-1	TRBV5-5	.	TGTGCCAGCAGTCAGAAGACGGAGCGCGCTGAAGCTTTCTTT	CASSQKTERAEAFF
.	16	TRBJ2-3	TRBV5-4	.	TGTGCCAGCAGCCCCGGGGAGCGGCTGAGCACAGATACGCAGTATTTT	CASSPGERLSTDTQYF
.	15	TRBJ1-3	TRBV19	.	TGTGCCAGTAGCCCCCAGGGTTACTCTGGAAACACCATATATTTT	CASSPQGYSGNTIYF
.	15	TRBJ1-2	TRBV4-2	TRBD1	TGTGCCAGCAGCCAAGATCTTCTGACAGGGACGGGCTACACCTTC	CASSQDLLTGTGYTF
.	15	TRBJ2-2	TRBV5-1	.	TGCGCCAGCAGCCTTACAGGGAAGAACACCGGGGAGCTGTTTTTT	CASSLTGKNTGELFF
.	14	TRBJ1-1	TRBV7-9	TRBD1	TGTGCCAGCAGCACGGGACAGCAGAACACTGAAGCTTTCTTT	CASSTGQQNTEAFF
.	13	TRBJ1-2	TRBV7-9	TRBD1	TGTGCCAGCAGCCCGGACAGGAACTATGGCTACACCTTC	CASSPDRNYGYTF
.	12	TRBJ1-3	TRBV30	.	TGTGCCTGGAGTGTGAGCCGGGCAAGCACGAATTTT	CAWSVSRASTNF
.	14	TRBJ2-1	TRBV5-1	.	TGCGCCAGCCTCCCAGGCGAGACCTACAATGAGCAGTTCTTC	CASLPGETYNEQFF
.	14	TRBJ2-7	TRBV6-5	.	TGTGCCAGCAGTCAAGGGCGGCTCTACTACGAGCAGTACTTC	CASSQGRLYYEQYF
.	13	TRBJ1-2	TRBV11-2	.	TGTGCCAGCAGCTTACCAGGGTACTATGGCTACACCTTC	CASSLPGYYGYTF
.	13	TRBJ1-2	TRBV2	.	TGTGCCAGCACCCTCACTGGGGGTTATGGCTACACCTTC	CASTLTGGYGYTF
.	15	TRBJ1-2	TRBV19	.	TGTGCCAGTAGCCCCCCGAGGGGGAATAGCTATGGCTACACCTTC	CASSPPRGNSYGYTF
.	15	TRBJ1-1	TRBV14	TRBD1	TGTGCCAGCAGCCAAGCGTACAGGGGGCAGACTGAAGCTTTCTTT	CASSQAYRGQTEAFF
.	16	TRBJ2-3	TRBV21-1	.	TGTGCCAGCAGCAATTTACGAGCGGCGAGCGCAGATACGCAGTATTTT	CASSNLRAASADTQYF
few	13	TRBJ1-1	TRBV30	TRBD1	TGTGCCTGGAGTCCCGGGACAGGGACTGAAGCTTTCTTT	CAWSPGTGTEAFF
.	15	TRBJ1-5	TRBV6-5	.	TGTGCCAGCAGTTCCGCCGACGGGAACAATCAGCCCCAGCATTTT	CASSSADGNNQPQHF
.	13	TRBJ2-2	TRBV5-5	.	TGTGCCAGCAGCTTGGATCCGGACGGGGAGCTGTTTTTT	CASSLDPDGELFF
.	15	TRBJ2-3	TRBV18	.	TGTGCCAGCTCACCAAGGCGGGACCCCACAGATACGCAGTATTTT	CASSPRRDPTDTQYF
.	15	TRBJ1-1	TRBV6-5	.	TGTGCCAGCAGACCCCCGGGGGCCATGAACACTGAAGCTTTCTTT	CASRPPGAMNTEAFF